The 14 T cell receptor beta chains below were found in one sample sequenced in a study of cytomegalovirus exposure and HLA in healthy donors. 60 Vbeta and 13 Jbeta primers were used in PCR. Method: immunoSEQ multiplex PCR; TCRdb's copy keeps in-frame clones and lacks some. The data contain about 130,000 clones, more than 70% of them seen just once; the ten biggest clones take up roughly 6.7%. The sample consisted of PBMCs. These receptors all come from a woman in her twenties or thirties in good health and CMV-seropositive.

CDR3 coding DNA: TGTGCCAGTACCCCGCTTGGACAAGGAGGGAACAATCAGCCCCAGCATTTT. Amino acids: CASTPLGQGGNNQPQHF. The chain is built from TRBV19 and TRBJ1-5; a possible D gene is TRBD1 (5 bases). V was trimmed by 7 bases and J by 3 bases, leaving 22 bases between them. Germline CDR1 LNHDA, CDR2 SQIVND (reference sequence). The CDR3 totals 17 residues.

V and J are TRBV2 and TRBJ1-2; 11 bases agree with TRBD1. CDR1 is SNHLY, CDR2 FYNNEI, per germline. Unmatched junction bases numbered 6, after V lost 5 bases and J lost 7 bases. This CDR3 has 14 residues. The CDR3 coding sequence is TGTGCCAGCAGTCCCGGACAGGGGGCGGCTGGCTACACCTTC. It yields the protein CASSPGQGAAGYTF. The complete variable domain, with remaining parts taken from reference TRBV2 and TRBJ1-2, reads EPEVTQTPSHQVTQMGQEVILRCVPISNHLYFYWYRQILGQKVEFLVSFYNNEISEKSEIFDDQFSVERPDGSNFTLKIRSTKLEDSAMYFCASSPGQGAAGYTFGSGTRLTVV.

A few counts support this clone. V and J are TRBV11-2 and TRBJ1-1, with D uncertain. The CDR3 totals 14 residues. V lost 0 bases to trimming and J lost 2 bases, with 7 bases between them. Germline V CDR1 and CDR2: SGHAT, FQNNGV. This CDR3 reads CASSLDLINTEAFF. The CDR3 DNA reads TGTGCCAGCAGCTTAGACTTAATTAACACTGAAGCTTTCTTT.

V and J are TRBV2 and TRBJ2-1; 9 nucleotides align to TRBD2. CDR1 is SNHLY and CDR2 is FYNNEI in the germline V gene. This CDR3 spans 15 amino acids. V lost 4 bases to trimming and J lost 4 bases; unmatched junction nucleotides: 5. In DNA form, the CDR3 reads TGTGCCAGCAGTGCCGGGCTAGCGGGGTACAATGAGCAGTTCTTC. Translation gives CASSAGLAGYNEQFF.

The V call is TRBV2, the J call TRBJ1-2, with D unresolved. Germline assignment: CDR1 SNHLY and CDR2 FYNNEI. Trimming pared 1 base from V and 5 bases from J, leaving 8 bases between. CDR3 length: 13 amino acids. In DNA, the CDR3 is TGTGCCAGCAGTGAAGGGGAGAGGTATGGCTACACCTTC. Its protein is CASSEGERYGYTF.

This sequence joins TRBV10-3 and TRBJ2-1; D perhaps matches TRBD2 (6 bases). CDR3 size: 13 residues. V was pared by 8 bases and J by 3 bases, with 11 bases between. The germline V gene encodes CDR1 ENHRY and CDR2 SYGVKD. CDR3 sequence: CAIGRGVYNEQFF. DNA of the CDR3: TGTGCCATCGGGCGGGGAGTCTACAATGAGCAGTTCTTC.

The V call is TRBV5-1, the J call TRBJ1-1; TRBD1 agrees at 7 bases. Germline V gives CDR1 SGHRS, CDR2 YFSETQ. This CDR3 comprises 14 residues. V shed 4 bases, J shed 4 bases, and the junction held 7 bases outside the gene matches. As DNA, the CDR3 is TGCGCCAGCAGCACCACGACAGGGCCCACTGAAGCTTTCTTT. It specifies CASSTTTGPTEAFF.

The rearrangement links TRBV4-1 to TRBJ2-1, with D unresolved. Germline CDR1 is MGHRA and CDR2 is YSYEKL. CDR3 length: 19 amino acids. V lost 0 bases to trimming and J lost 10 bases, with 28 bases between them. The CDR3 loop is CASSQDTGLRTTVAEEQFF. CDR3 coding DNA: TGCGCCAGCAGCCAAGATACCGGCCTGAGAACTACCGTCGCTGAGGAGCAGTTCTTC.

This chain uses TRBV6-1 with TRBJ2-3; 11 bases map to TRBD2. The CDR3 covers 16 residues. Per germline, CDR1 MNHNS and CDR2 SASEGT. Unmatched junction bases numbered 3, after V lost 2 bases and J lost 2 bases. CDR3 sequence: CASSESSGGATDTQYF. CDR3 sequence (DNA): TGTGCCAGCAGTGAAAGTAGCGGGGGGGCCACAGATACGCAGTATTTT.

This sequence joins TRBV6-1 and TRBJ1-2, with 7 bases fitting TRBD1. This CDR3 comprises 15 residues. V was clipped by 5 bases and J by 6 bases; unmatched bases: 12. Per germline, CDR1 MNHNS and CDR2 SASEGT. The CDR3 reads CASSQGTVSVDGYTF. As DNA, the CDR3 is TGTGCCAGCAGTCAGGGGACAGTTTCCGTAGATGGCTACACCTTC.

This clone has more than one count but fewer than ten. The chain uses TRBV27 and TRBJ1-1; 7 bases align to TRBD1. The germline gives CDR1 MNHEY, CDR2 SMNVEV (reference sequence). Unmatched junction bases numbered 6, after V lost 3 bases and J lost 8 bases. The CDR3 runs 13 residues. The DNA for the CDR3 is TGTGCCAGCAGTTTGGGCCGACAGGGAGAAGCTTTCTTT. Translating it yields CASSLGRQGEAFF.

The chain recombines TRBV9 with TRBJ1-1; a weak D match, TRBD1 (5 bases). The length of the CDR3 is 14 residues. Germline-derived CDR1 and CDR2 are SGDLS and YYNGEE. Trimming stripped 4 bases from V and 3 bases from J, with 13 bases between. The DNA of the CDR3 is TGTGCCAGCAGCCTTCAAGGGGTAGACACTGAAGCTTTCTTT. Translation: CASSLQGVDTEAFF. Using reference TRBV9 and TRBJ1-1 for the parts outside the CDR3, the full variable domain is DSGVTQTPKHLITATGQRVTLRCSPRSGDLSVYWYQQSLDQGLQFLIQYYNGEERAKGNILERFSAQQFPDLHSELNLSSLELGDSALYFCASSLQGVDTEAFFGQGTRLTVV.

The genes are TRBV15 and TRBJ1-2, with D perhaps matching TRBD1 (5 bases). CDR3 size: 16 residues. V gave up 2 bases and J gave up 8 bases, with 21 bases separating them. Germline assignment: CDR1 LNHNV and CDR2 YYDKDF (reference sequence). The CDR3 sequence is CATSRQLSPGAGGYTF. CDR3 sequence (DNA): TGTGCCACCAGCAGACAACTCTCCCCCGGGGCGGGGGGCTACACCTTC.

CDR3 sequence: CASSFTIKGNYEQYF. The CDR3 DNA follows: TGTGCCAGCTCTTTCACCATTAAGGGGAACTACGAGCAGTACTTC. The chain carries TRBV18 and TRBJ2-7; a weak D match, TRBD1 (5 bases). CDR3 length: 15 residues. V lost 6 bases, J lost 3 bases, and 18 bases lay in between. Looked up from germline, CDR1 is KGHSH and CDR2 is LQKENI.